This T cell receptor beta chain was sequenced in a study of siplizumab effects on memory and regulatory T cells. Study-wide results and limits: Mapping to unstimulated subsets was achieved for only a minor fraction of alloreactive clones. Mean Treg-derived proportions of mappable alloreactive CD4+ clones were around 70% for siplizumab and about 30% for controls. Major contributors to the alloresponse seemed to be naive T cells, which also appeared more diverse than memory cells. Siplizumab led to significantly less abundant alloreactive sequences that could be traced back to unstimulated CD4+ memory cells.

As for this clone: Antigen unknown.

Sequencing used immunoSEQ multiplex PCR; TCRdb keeps in-frame clones, though not all of them. The sample shows about 72,000 clones, roughly 89% of them seen only once. This CDR3 is 14 amino acids long. Germline values: CDR1 SEHNR, CDR2 FQNEAQ (reference sequence). V lost 1 base and J lost 14, with 18 bases in between. This clonotype was sampled from a human donor in good health. The genes are TRBV7-9 and TRBJ2-1; D is unclear. Material: CD8+ T cells sorted from blood. The CDR3 sequence is CASSLVGHRDGKFF. CDR3 coding DNA: TGTGCCAGCAGCTTAGTGGGTCACCGTGACGGAAAGTTCTTC.